This T cell receptor (beta chain) was captured in a study of pediatric ulcerative colitis. Study information: Most patients had pancolitis, and two had left-sided colitis.

The repertoire was sequenced with immunoSEQ multiplex PCR; TCRdb's copy has only in-frame clones and lacks some. This sample carries 44,000 or so clones, 78% of them seen once, and the ten largest clones take less than 4.5%. Study outcomes and limitations: Rectal pinch biopsies may have included blood-derived T cells, especially in patients with overt colitis. A couple of rectal CDR3 clonotypes occurred in all ulcerative colitis patients.

One to two pinch biopsies were taken from the rectum during colonoscopy. Losses at the gene ends were 2 bases for V and 5 bases for J; bases not matched to a gene: 6. Germline V gene sequence: CDR1 SGHVS, CDR2 FNYEAQ. This CDR3 region has 17 residues. About this clone: Antigen unknown.

The rearrangement links TRBV7-6 to TRBJ2-3; 14 nucleotides agree with TRBD2. Input material: gut tissue. This TCR derives from a girl aged 10 to 17 with moderate ulcerative colitis. The CDR3, as DNA: TGTGCCAGCAGCTTACGACTAGCGGGAGGGCACGGAGATACGCAGTATTTT. It is translated as CASSLRLAGGHGDTQYF.